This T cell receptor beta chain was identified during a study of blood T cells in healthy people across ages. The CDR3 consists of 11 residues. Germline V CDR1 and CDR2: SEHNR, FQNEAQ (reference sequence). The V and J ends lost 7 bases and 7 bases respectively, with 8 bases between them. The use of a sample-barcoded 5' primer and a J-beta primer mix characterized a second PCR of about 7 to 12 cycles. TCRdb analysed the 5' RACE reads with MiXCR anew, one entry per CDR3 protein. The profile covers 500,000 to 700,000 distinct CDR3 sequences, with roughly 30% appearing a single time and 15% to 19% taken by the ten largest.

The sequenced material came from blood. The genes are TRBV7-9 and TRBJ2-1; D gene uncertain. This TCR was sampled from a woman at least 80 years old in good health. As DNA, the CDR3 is TGTGCCAGCACCGTCACAAATGAGCAGTTCTTC. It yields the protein CASTVTNEQFF.